This is a list of T cell receptor beta chains from one sample in a study of CD8 T cells in Susac syndrome. TCRdb used MiXCR to reprocess the immunoSEQ multiplex PCR reads, holding one entry per CDR3 protein. The sample lists some 140,000 distinct CDR3 sequences; over 90% were seen once. The sample comprised CD8+ T cells from PBMCs. The receptors originated from a human donor with Susac syndrome. Both conserved end residues are part of each CDR3. A D gene is named only where the DNA matches it firmly. Some rows have no size entry. The others give once, few or many, or a class for an expanded clone.

TRBD2 . TRBJ2-1 TRBV15 CATSRGLAGGPSVGEQFF TGTGCCACCAGCAGAGGGCTAGCGGGAGGCCCGTCCGTCGGGGAGCAGTTCTTC
. . TRBJ1-5 TRBV12-3/TRBV12-4 CASSKGSNQPQHF TGTGCCAGCAGTAAAGGGAGCAATCAGCCCCAGCATTTT
. . TRBJ2-1 TRBV9 CASSVEGEGEQFF TGTGCCAGCAGCGTCGAGGGGGAGGGTGAGCAGTTCTTC
. once TRBJ2-1 TRBV15 CATSRAMGYKDYEQFF TGTGCCACCAGCAGAGCCATGGGTTATAAAGACTATGAGCAGTTCTTC
. . TRBJ1-1 TRBV28 CASSEYRTNTEAFF TGTGCCAGCAGCGAGTACAGGACGAACACTGAAGCTTTCTTT
TRBD1 . TRBJ1-4 TRBV20-1 CSADPGQGNEKLFF TGCAGTGCTGATCCGGGACAGGGTAATGAAAAACTGTTTTTT
. . TRBJ2-7 TRBV29-1 CSVAIGYEQYF TGCAGCGTTGCTATTGGCTACGAGCAGTACTTC
. once TRBJ1-1 TRBV25-1 CASSDPGMAEAFF TGTGCCAGCAGTGATCCAGGGATGGCTGAAGCTTTCTTT
. . TRBJ2-1 TRBV4-1 CASSHLRGSSYNEQFF TGCGCCAGCAGCCACCTTAGGGGTAGCTCCTACAATGAGCAGTTCTTC
. . TRBJ2-4 TRBV10-3 CAISESAGSQNIQYF TGTGCCATCAGTGAGTCGGCAGGGAGTCAAAACATTCAGTACTTC
TRBD1 . TRBJ1-1 TRBV6-1 CASTMTGTEAFF TGTGCCAGCACGATGACAGGGACTGAAGCTTTCTTT
. . TRBJ2-2 TRBV6-2/TRBV6-3 CASSYDLDTGELFF TGTGCCAGCAGTTACGACCTAGACACCGGGGAGCTGTTTTTT
TRBD2 . TRBJ2-1 TRBV20-1 CSATGLAGEYEQFF TGCAGTGCTACGGGACTAGCGGGAGAATATGAGCAGTTCTTC
. . TRBJ2-5 TRBV14 CASSQWASAPQETQYF TGTGCCAGCAGCCAATGGGCTAGCGCGCCCCAAGAGACCCAGTACTTC
. . TRBJ2-5 TRBV7-7 CASSFGGDQETQYF TGTGCTAGCAGCTTTGGAGGGGACCAAGAGACCCAGTACTTC
. once TRBJ2-5 TRBV6-2/TRBV6-3 CASSYPGAEQETQYF TGTGCCAGCAGTTACCCTGGGGCGGAACAAGAGACCCAGTACTTC
. once TRBJ2-1 TRBV5-1 CASSLAIHSGLNSYNEQFF TGCGCCAGCAGCCTAGCGATTCACAGCGGGCTGAATTCCTACAATGAGCAGTTCTTC
TRBD2 . TRBJ2-1 TRBV24-1 CATSEGTSVKFF TGTGCCACCAGTGAGGGGACTAGCGTTAAGTTCTTC
. . TRBJ1-3 TRBV30 CAWRLIGVSGNTIYF TGTGCCTGGAGATTAATCGGGGTCTCTGGAAACACCATATATTTT
TRBD2 . TRBJ2-1 TRBV20-1 CSASGRAESSYNEQFF TGCAGTGCTAGCGGGAGGGCCGAATCTTCCTACAATGAGCAGTTCTTC
. . TRBJ2-7 TRBV28 CASVGSYEQYF TGTGCCAGCGTCGGATCCTACGAGCAGTACTTC
. . TRBJ2-7 TRBV7-8 CASSLAPRAYEQYF TGTGCCAGCAGCTTAGCGCCCAGAGCTTACGAGCAGTACTTC
. . TRBJ1-2 TRBV12-3/TRBV12-4 CASSFSPGNYGYTF TGTGCCAGCAGTTTCTCCCCAGGGAACTATGGCTACACCTTC
TRBD1 . TRBJ2-7 TRBV7-9 CASSPPGTGGNEQYF TGTGCCAGCAGCCCTCCGGGGACAGGTGGGAACGAGCAGTACTTC
TRBD2 . TRBJ2-1 TRBV14 CASSHLAGGDEQFF TGTGCCAGCAGCCATCTAGCGGGCGGGGATGAGCAGTTCTTC
. . TRBJ2-7 TRBV7-9 CASSLYDAYEQYF TGTGCCAGCAGCTTATACGACGCCTACGAGCAGTACTTC
TRBD2 . TRBJ2-1 TRBV4-1 CASSYRTPGGEQFF TGCGCCAGCAGCTACCGGACACCGGGGGGTGAGCAGTTCTTC
. . TRBJ2-5 TRBV6-5 CASRPLGGEETQYF TGTGCCAGCAGACCACTAGGGGGGGAAGAGACCCAGTACTTC
TRBD2 . TRBJ2-1 TRBV11-2 CASSLDLLTSGYNEQFF TGTGCCAGCAGCTTAGATCTTTTGACTAGCGGTTACAATGAGCAGTTCTTC
. . TRBJ2-3 TRBV21-1 CASSRRTGPRGTQYF TGTGCCAGCAGCAGAAGGACAGGACCAAGGGGGACGCAGTATTTT
. . TRBJ2-5 TRBV7-9 CASSQIRGTQYF TGTGCCAGCAGCCAAATTCGAGGGACCCAGTACTTC
. . TRBJ2-3 TRBV7-6 CASSPALGPDTQYF TGTGCCAGCAGCCCAGCCTTAGGCCCAGATACGCAGTATTTT
TRBD1 . TRBJ2-1 TRBV3-1 CASSHPTGEEQFF TGTGCCAGCAGCCATCCAACAGGGGAAGAGCAGTTCTTC
. . TRBJ1-1 TRBV4-2 CASSQGGGRAEAFF TGTGCCAGCAGCCAGGGCGGGGGGCGTGCTGAAGCTTTCTTT
. . TRBJ1-1 TRBV29-1 CSYGLGQNTEAFF TGCAGCTATGGGTTGGGCCAGAACACTGAAGCTTTCTTT
TRBD1 once TRBJ2-2 TRBV6-1 CASSIGQGAAGELFF TGTGCCAGCAGTATCGGACAGGGGGCGGCCGGGGAGCTGTTTTTT
. . TRBJ1-2 TRBV20-1 CSAYSYGYTF TGCAGTGCTTACAGCTATGGCTACACCTTC
. . TRBJ2-7 TRBV13 CASSRSKLEQYF TGTGCCAGCAGCAGGTCGAAATTGGAGCAGTACTTC
TRBD1 . TRBJ2-3 TRBV28 CASTDEGQGSTDTQYF TGTGCCAGCACCGACGAGGGACAGGGGAGCACAGATACGCAGTATTTT
. . TRBJ2-2 TRBV29-1 CSVEVAGSGGELFF TGCAGCGTTGAAGTCGCAGGGTCGGGCGGGGAGCTGTTTTTT
. . TRBJ2-1 TRBV2 CASSPEGFISGEQFF TGTGCCAGCAGTCCCGAGGGGTTTATTTCCGGTGAGCAGTTCTTC
. . TRBJ2-3 TRBV12-3/TRBV12-4 CASSSPSTRDSSDTQYF TGTGCCAGCAGTTCTCCCTCCACGAGAGACAGCTCAGATACGCAGTATTTT
. . TRBJ1-3 TRBV5-6 CASGHSGNTIYF TGTGCCAGCGGGCACTCTGGAAACACCATATATTTT
. . TRBJ2-3 TRBV11-3 CASSLRDGPTDTQYF TGTGCCAGCAGCCTCCGGGACGGACCCACAGATACGCAGTATTTT
. . TRBJ2-1 TRBV10-2 CASSERLYNEQFF TGCGCCAGCAGTGAACGTCTCTACAATGAGCAGTTCTTC
. . TRBJ2-1 TRBV7-3 CASSETDSYNEQFF TGTGCCAGCTCTGAGACGGACTCCTACAATGAGCAGTTCTTC
TRBD2 . TRBJ2-1 TRBV12-3/TRBV12-4 CASSIAGEQFF TGTGCCAGCAGTATAGCGGGAGAGCAGTTCTTC
TRBD1 . TRBJ2-7 TRBV5-6 CASRERQGTGEQYF TGTGCCAGCAGGGAGCGACAGGGTACGGGCGAGCAGTACTTC
TRBD1 . TRBJ2-1 TRBV30 CAWGDRGLNEQFF TGTGCCTGGGGGGACAGGGGGCTAAATGAGCAGTTCTTC
. . TRBJ2-7 TRBV6-5 CASSPRTSYEQYF TGTGCCAGCAGCCCTAGAACTTCCTACGAGCAGTACTTC
. . TRBJ2-3 TRBV7-8 CASSLFPWTQAMNTDTQYF TGTGCCAGCAGCTTATTTCCCTGGACCCAGGCTATGAACACAGATACGCAGTATTTT
TRBD1 . TRBJ2-3 TRBV19 CASSAPYPRQGGTDTQYF TGTGCCAGTAGTGCACCGTACCCCCGACAGGGTGGAACAGATACGCAGTATTTT
. . TRBJ1-2 TRBV13 CASSLEYGYTF TGTGCCAGCAGCCTTGAATATGGCTACACCTTC
. . TRBJ2-5 TRBV13 CASSAGLGNGETQYF TGTGCCAGCAGCGCTGGCCTAGGGAATGGGGAGACCCAGTACTTC